This entry is about one TCR beta chain. Its antigen remains unidentified. PCR primers comprised 60 Vbeta and 13 Jbeta primers. The assay was immunoSEQ multiplex PCR, and TCRdb's table has in-frame clones only and misses some. The data contain 120,000 or so clones, about two thirds of them singletons. This sample was included in a study of cytomegalovirus exposure and HLA in healthy donors. The overall study: Samples from HLA-typed donors yielded about 80 million unique TCRs in an early data release. Study conclusions and caveats: Sequencing likely produced, as an artifact, a cluster of highly shared sequence variants. A previous analysis found most TCR beta V segments productive roughly 87% or roughly 30% of the time.

The sample taken for sequencing was PBMCs. The receptor was derived from a man aged 30-40 years in good health and CMV-seronegative.

CDR3 sequence (DNA): TGTGCCAGCAGTCCTGACAGTGGCTATGGCTACACCTTC. Its translation: CASSPDSGYGYTF. V gene TRBV6-5 combines with J gene TRBJ1-2, with D perhaps matching TRBD1 (5 bases). This CDR3 has 13 residues. Germline V lookup: CDR1 MNHEY, CDR2 SVGAGI. Trimming cost V 5 bases and J 4 bases, with 11 bases left between them.